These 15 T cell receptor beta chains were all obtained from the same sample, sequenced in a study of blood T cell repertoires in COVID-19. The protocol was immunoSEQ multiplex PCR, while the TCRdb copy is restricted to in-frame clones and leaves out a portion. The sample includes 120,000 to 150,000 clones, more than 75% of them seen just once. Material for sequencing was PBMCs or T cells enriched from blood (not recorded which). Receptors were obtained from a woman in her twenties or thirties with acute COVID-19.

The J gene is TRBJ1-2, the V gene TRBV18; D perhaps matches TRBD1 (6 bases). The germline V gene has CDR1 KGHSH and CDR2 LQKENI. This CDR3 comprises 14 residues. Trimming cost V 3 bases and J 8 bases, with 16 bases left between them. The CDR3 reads CASSPGEQGQGYTF. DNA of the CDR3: TGTGCCAGCTCACCGGGGGAACAGGGACAAGGCTACACCTTC.

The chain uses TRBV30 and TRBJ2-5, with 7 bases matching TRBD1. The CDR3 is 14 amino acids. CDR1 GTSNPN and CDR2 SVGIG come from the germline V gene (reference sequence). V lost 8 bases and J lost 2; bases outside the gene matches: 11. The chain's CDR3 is CASSRGPGQETQYF. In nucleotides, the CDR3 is TGTGCCAGCTCAAGGGGGCCAGGACAAGAGACCCAGTACTTC.

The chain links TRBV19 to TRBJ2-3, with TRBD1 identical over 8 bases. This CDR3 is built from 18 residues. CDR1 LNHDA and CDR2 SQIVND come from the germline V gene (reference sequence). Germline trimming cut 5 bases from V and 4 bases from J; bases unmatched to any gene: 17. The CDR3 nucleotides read TGTGCCAGTAGTGGCAGGACAGGGCCGGGGTTTATATCAGATACGCAGTATTTT. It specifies CASSGRTGPGFISDTQYF.

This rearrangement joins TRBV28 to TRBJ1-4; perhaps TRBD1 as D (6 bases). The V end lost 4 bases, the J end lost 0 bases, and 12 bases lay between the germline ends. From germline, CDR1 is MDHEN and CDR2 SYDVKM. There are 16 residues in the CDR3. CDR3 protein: CASSWQGSATNEKLFF. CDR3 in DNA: TGTGCCAGCAGTTGGCAGGGGAGCGCAACTAATGAAAAACTGTTTTTT.

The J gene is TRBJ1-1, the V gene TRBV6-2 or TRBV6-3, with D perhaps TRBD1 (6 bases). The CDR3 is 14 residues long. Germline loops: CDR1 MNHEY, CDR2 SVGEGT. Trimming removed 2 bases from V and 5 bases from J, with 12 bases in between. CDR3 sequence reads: CASSYLGAGTEAFF. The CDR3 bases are TGTGCCAGCAGTTACCTGGGGGCAGGGACTGAAGCTTTCTTT.

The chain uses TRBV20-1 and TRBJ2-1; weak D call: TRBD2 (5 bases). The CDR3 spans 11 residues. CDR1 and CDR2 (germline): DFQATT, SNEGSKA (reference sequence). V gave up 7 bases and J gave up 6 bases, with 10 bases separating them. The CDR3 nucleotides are TGCAGTGGACGGGGTCTCAATGAGCAGTTCTTC. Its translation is CSGRGLNEQFF.

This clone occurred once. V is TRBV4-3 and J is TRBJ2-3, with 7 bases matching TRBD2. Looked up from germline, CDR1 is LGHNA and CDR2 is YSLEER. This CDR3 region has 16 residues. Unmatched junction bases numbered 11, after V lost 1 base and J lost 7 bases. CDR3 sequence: CASSQAPGLDSYTQYF. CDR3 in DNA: TGCGCCAGCAGCCAAGCTCCCGGACTAGATAGTTATACGCAGTATTTT.

CDR3 amino acids: CASSSTVGRTEAFF. Written as DNA, the CDR3 is TGTGCCAGCAGTTCTACTGTTGGTCGCACTGAAGCTTTCTTT. J is TRBJ1-1 and V is TRBV2; D is uncertain. V was clipped by 5 bases and J by 4 bases, with 14 bases between them. Germline assignment: CDR1 SNHLY and CDR2 FYNNEI. This CDR3 contains 14 residues.

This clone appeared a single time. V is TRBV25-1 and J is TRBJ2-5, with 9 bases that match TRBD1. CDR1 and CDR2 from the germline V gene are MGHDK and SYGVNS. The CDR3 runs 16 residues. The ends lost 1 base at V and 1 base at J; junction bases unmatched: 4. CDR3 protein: CASSELGTGSQETQYF. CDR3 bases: TGTGCCAGCAGTGAATTGGGGACAGGGTCCCAAGAGACCCAGTACTTC.

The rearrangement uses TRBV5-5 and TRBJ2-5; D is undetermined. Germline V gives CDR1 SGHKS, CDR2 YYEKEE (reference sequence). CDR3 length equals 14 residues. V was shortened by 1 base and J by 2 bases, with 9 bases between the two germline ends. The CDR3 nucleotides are TGTGCCAGCAGCTTGAGAGACACTCAAGAGACCCAGTACTTC. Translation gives CASSLRDTQETQYF.

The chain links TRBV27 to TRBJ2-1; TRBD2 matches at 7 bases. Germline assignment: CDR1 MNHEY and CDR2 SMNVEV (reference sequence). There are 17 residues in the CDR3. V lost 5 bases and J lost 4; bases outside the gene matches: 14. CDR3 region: CASSPDFRDYLYNEQFF. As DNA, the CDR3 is TGTGCCAGCAGTCCAGACTTCCGGGACTACCTGTACAATGAGCAGTTCTTC.

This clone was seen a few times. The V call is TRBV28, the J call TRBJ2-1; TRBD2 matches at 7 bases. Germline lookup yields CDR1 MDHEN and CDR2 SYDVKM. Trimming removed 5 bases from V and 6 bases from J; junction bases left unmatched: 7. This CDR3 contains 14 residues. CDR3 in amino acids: CASSAGTKPNEQFF. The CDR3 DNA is TGTGCCAGCAGTGCCGGGACTAAACCCAATGAGCAGTTCTTC.

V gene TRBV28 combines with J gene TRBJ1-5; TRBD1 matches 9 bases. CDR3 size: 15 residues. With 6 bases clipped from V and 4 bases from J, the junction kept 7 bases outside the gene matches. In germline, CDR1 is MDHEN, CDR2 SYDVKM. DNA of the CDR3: TGTGCCAGCAGCACGAACAGGGGGCTGAATCAGCCCCAGCATTTT. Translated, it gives CASSTNRGLNQPQHF.

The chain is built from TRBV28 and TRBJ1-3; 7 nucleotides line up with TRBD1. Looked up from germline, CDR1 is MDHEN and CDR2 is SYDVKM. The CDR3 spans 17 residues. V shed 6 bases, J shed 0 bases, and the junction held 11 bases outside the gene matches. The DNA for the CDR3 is TGTGCCAGCAGCTCCGGGACAGCACCTTCCTCTGGAAACACCATATATTTT. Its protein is CASSSGTAPSSGNTIYF. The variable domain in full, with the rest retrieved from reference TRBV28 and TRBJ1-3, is DVKVTQSSRYLVKRTGEKVFLECVQDMDHENMFWYRQDPGLGLRLIYFSYDVKMKEKGDIPEGYSVSREKKERFSLILESASTNQTSMYLCASSSGTAPSSGNTIYFGEGSWLTVV.

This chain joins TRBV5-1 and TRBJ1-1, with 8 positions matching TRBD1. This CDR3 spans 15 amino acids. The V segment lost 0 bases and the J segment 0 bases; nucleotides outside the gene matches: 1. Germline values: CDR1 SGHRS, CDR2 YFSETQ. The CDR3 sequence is CASSLATGVNTEAFF. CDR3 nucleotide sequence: TGCGCCAGCAGCTTGGCGACAGGGGTGAACACTGAAGCTTTCTTT.